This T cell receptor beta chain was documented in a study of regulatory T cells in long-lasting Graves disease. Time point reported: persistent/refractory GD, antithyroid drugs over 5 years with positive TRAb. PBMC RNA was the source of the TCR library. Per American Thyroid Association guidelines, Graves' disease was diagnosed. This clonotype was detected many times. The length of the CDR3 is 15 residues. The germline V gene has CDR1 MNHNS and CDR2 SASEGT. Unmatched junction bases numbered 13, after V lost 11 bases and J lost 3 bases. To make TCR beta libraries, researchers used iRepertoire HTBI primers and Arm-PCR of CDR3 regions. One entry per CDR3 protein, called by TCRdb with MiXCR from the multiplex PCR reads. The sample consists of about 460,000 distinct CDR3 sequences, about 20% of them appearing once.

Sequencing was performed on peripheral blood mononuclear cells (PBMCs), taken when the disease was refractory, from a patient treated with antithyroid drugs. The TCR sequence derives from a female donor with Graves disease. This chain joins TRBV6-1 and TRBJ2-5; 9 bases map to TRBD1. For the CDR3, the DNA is TGTGCCCACGGAGAGGGACAGGGTCATGAAGAGACCCAGTACTTC. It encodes CAHGEGQGHEETQYF.